The rows below give T cell receptor beta chains drawn from one sample of a study of control samples from healthy donors and cancer patients. Only in-frame clones appear in the TCRdb table, and some are missing; sequencing was by immunoSEQ multiplex PCR. The table shows 150,000 to 200,000 clones, with 90% occurring only once. The sequenced sample consisted of blood. The receptors derive from a woman aged 45-65 years in good health. Each CDR3 is given with its conserved first and last residue. The D gene is left open where the match is weak. Some rows have no size entry. The others give once, few or many, or a class for an expanded clone.

>-|TRBV15|-|TRBJ2-2
TGTGCCACCAGCAGAGACCGGACAAACACCGGGGAGCTGTTTTTT
CATSRDRTNTGELFF
>-|TRBV27|-|TRBJ2-5
TGTGCCAGCAGTATCATACCGGTGGTTTGGGAGACCCAGTACTTC
CASSIIPVVWETQYF
>-|TRBV28|-|TRBJ1-1
TGTGCCAGCATCGTGGGGGGCGGGCGTAACACTGAAGCTTTCTTT
CASIVGGGRNTEAFF
>-|TRBV7-3|-|TRBJ1-3
TGTGCCAGCAGCTCCACCGGACCCTCTGGAAACACCATATATTTT
CASSSTGPSGNTIYF
>-|TRBV7-2|-|TRBJ2-5
TGTGCCAGCAGCCAAGACAGCTTCCAAGAGACCCAGTACTTC
CASSQDSFQETQYF
>TRBD1|TRBV7-9|-|TRBJ1-1
TGTGCCAGCAGCTCGCGGACAGGGGGCGTGTTCCCTGAAGCTTTCTTT
CASSSRTGGVFPEAFF
>-|TRBV29-1|-|TRBJ2-7
TGCAGCGCGGGATTAGCCTACGAGCAGTACTTC
CSAGLAYEQYF
>-|TRBV3-1/TRBV3-2|-|TRBJ2-6
TGTGCCAGCAGCCACGATCCGTCTGGGGCCAACGTCCTGACTTTC
CASSHDPSGANVLTF
>TRBD2|TRBV7-8|-|TRBJ2-1
TGTGCCAGCAGCCCTAGCGGGAGTGGCTCCTACAATGAGCAGTTCTTC
CASSPSGSGSYNEQFF
>-|TRBV4-3|-|TRBJ1-1
TGCGCCAGCAGCCTTGGTTGGAATTTGAACACTGAAGCTTTCTTT
CASSLGWNLNTEAFF
>TRBD1|TRBV18|-|TRBJ1-2
TGTGCCAGCTCACCGGGGACAGGAGACTCTTATATGGGCCACACCTTC
CASSPGTGDSYMGHTF
>-|TRBV5-4|-|TRBJ2-6
TGTGCCAGCAGCTTGCTACAGGGTGATAAGTCCGGGGCCAACGTCCTGACTTTC
CASSLLQGDKSGANVLTF
>-|TRBV18|once|TRBJ2-1
TGTGCCAGCTCACAGACCCTTACCTACAATGAGCAGTTCTTC
CASSQTLTYNEQFF
>-|TRBV3-1/TRBV3-2|-|TRBJ2-5
TGTGCCAGCAGCCAAGCGTGGGGGGATCAGGAGACCCAGTACTTC
CASSQAWGDQETQYF
>-|TRBV6-6|-|TRBJ2-1
TGTGCCAGCAGTTTATCCACCGTTGGATACAATGAGCAGTTCTTC
CASSLSTVGYNEQFF
>-|TRBV18|-|TRBJ1-2
TGTGCCAGCTCACCACGGGATTTTTCGGGGGCAGGAGAGAGGGATGGCTACACCTTC
CASSPRDFSGAGERDGYTF
>TRBD2|TRBV6-6|-|TRBJ2-7
TGTGCCAGCAGCCTCCGGACTAGTGAGCAGTACTTC
CASSLRTSEQYF
>-|TRBV30|-|TRBJ1-6
TGTGCCTGGAGTGTCGGCGTGTTGAATTCACCCCTCCACTTT
CAWSVGVLNSPLHF
>-|TRBV5-1|-|TRBJ1-1
TGCGCCAGCAGCTTGGTTGCGAATATGAACACTGAAGCTTTCTTT
CASSLVANMNTEAFF
>-|TRBV29-1|-|TRBJ1-2
TGCAGCGTACCTTTTAATCGGGGGGGCGGCGGCTATGGCTACACCTTC
CSVPFNRGGGGYGYTF